This TCR beta chain was observed in a study of T cells in Graves' hyperthyroidism and ophthalmopathy. This clonotype was recorded many times. Regions amplified from RNA transcripts were the TCR beta CDR3 regions. A set of HTBI primers served as the primers for a first-round RT-PCR of the TCR CDR3. TCRdb fed the multiplex PCR reads into MiXCR, producing one record per CDR3 protein. This sample has hundreds of thousands of distinct CDR3 sequences, with about 17% found just once. V was clipped by 5 bases and J by 3 bases; unmatched bases: 4. Germline CDR1 reads SGHTA; CDR2 reads FQGNSA. The length of the CDR3 is 15 residues.

Sample: blood. The chain employs TRBV7-2 and TRBJ2-1, with 10 bases fitting TRBD2. This receptor was identified in a woman in her thirties with Graves' hyperthyroidism. The CDR3, as DNA: TGTGCCAGCAGCCTTGGACTAGCGGTCTACAATGAGCAGTTCTTC. Amino acid sequence: CASSLGLAVYNEQFF.